This T cell receptor (beta chain) is from a study of blood T cell repertoires in COVID-19. Overall study: The study drew acute and convalescent COVID-19 samples from the United States, Italy and Spain.

CDR1 and CDR2 (germline): MNHEY, SMNVEV (reference sequence). V lost 4 bases, J lost 5 bases, and 24 bases lay in between. The CDR3 totals 18 residues. Original handling: Quantification of nucleated cells was approximated via reference gene primer amplification. Using immunoSEQ multiplex PCR, the repertoire was profiled, and TCRdb retains in-frame clones only, with some absent. From that table come the V and J calls and clone size; the DNA was used to work out D and trimming. Found here are just over 95,000 clones, over 70% of them singletons; the top ten hold about 4%. Sequenced input: peripheral blood. The chain combines TRBV27 with TRBJ2-1, with D possibly being TRBD1 (6 bases). The clonotype comes from a man aged 60-69 years with acute or convalescent COVID-19. The CDR3: CASSSIQPGASWNNEQFF. In DNA, the CDR3 is TGTGCCAGCAGTTCTATCCAGCCAGGGGCCTCATGGAACAATGAGCAGTTCTTC.